This TCR beta chain comes out of a study of T cell repertoires in aging, cancer and after chemotherapy. General study results and limits: Age-matched healthy donors had significantly more diverse, less clonal blood TCR repertoires than untreated cancer patients. In healthy donors, age-related TCR diversity loss mainly reflected lost richness.

Multiplex touch-down PCR with TRB-A/B primers amplified rearranged V-D-J TRB sequences. TCRdb reanalysed the multiplex PCR reads using MiXCR and keeps one entry per CDR3 protein. The repertoire holds fewer than 20,000 distinct CDR3 sequences, with 45% to 50% as singletons. Worth noting for this clonotype: Its cognate antigen is unknown.

Peripheral blood genomic DNA, not sorted cells or RNA, was the template. The CDR3 loop spans 16 amino acids. Germline CDR1 and CDR2: SQVTM and ANQGSEA. The junction had 14 bases not matched to a gene; V was cut back by 8 bases and J by 4 bases. The TCR sequence derives from a human donor in good health. What was sequenced was blood. J is TRBJ2-6 and V is TRBV29-1; 7 bases match TRBD2. CDR3 bases: TGCAGCACCTGGGGGGGTCGTCAGGACGGGGCCAACGTCCTGACTTTC. Translation gives CSTWGGRQDGANVLTF.